This T cell receptor beta chain is from a study of memory CD4+ T cells and cytomegalovirus serostatus. The protocol was immunoSEQ multiplex PCR, while the TCRdb copy is restricted to in-frame clones and leaves out a portion. The sample has approximately 40,000 clones, 78% seen once. Single viable CD3+CD4+CD8-CD45RO+ cells were sorted as the memory CD4+ T cells. CMV serostatus came from serum IgG against pp150, pp28, p38, p52. V lost 4 bases, J lost 10 bases, and 22 bases lay in between. Germline loops: CDR1 MNHNY, CDR2 SVGAGI (reference sequence). This CDR3 region has 15 residues. Material: memory CD4+ T cells from blood. The sequence derives from an adult in good health and CMV-seronegative. This chain uses TRBV6-6 with TRBJ1-1, with D perhaps matching TRBD1 (6 bases). The chain's CDR3 is CASSSRGGRLARAFF. The CDR3 nucleotides are TGTGCCAGCAGTTCCAGGGGAGGGAGGTTGGCAAGAGCTTTCTTT.